The table lists the clone carrying this TCR beta chain with many counts. Germline-derived CDR1 and CDR2 are MDHEN and SYDVKM. Deletions cut 2 bases from V and 9 bases from J, with 14 bases between. The CDR3 is made up of 15 amino acids. Investigators prepared the TCR beta libraries by applying iRepertoire HTBI primers and Arm-PCR of CDR3 regions. MiXCR, run by TCRdb on the multiplex PCR reads, gives a single entry per CDR3 protein. The sample carries about 400,000 distinct CDR3 sequences, about 15% recorded once. Sample time point: newly diagnosed GD, antithyroid drugs for less than 3 months. The TCR library was made from RNA extracted from PBMCs. The sample belongs to a study of regulatory T cells in long-lasting Graves disease. The same sample was also studied in work on T cells in Graves' hyperthyroidism and ophthalmopathy.

The clonotype originates from a woman between 40 and 50 years old with Graves disease. The chain combines TRBV28 with TRBJ1-6, with D unresolved. The material was peripheral blood mononuclear cells (PBMCs), obtained at new diagnosis, from a patient treated with antithyroid drugs. CDR3 sequence: CASSLEPGIPSPLHF. For the CDR3, the DNA is TGTGCCAGCAGTTTAGAGCCCGGGATCCCTTCACCCCTCCACTTT.